These T cell receptor beta chains were read from a single sample in a study of human T cells and chemical hapten exposure. TCRdb reprocessed the RACE reads via MiXCR and lists one record per CDR3 protein. The sample contains 250,000 to 300,000 distinct CDR3 sequences, around 7.3% of which appear only once. Sample: whole blood, taken in connection with sensitization to the hapten diphenylcyclopropenone (DPC). Receptors were obtained from a man younger than 35 with alopecia areata. Some clones in this sample may be carry-over from other donors' samples. The CDR3 runs from the conserved cysteine through the conserved F or W. The D gene is left open where the match is weak. Only part of the rows carry a size: once, few, many, or a class if the clone is expanded.

j_gene,d_gene,abundance,v_gene,CDR3aa,CDR3nt
TRBJ1-5,.,many,TRBV7-2,CASSLFAGGNQPQHF,TGTGCCAGCAGCTTATTCGCGGGGGGGAATCAGCCCCAGCATTTT
TRBJ2-1,.,many,TRBV6-5,CASSNQGGTLYEQFF,TGTGCCAGCAGTAATCAGGGGGGGACTCTTTATGAGCAGTTCTTC
TRBJ2-1,.,.,TRBV9,CASSPWTASNEQFF,TGTGCCAGCAGCCCTTGGACGGCTTCCAATGAGCAGTTCTTC
TRBJ1-5,TRBD1,many,TRBV6-5,CASSQGTAINQPQHF,TGTGCCAGCAGCCAAGGGACAGCGATCAATCAGCCCCAGCATTTT
TRBJ2-2,.,.,TRBV5-4,CASSLDPAPGELFF,TGTGCCAGCAGCTTGGATCCAGCACCCGGGGAGCTGTTTTTT
TRBJ1-4,.,many,TRBV4-3,CASSQAVVLKEEKLFF,TGCGCCAGCAGCCAAGCTGTAGTCCTAAAGGAGGAAAAACTGTTTTTT
TRBJ2-1,.,many,TRBV11-2,CASSLVDQRRPFF,TGTGCCAGCAGCTTAGTGGACCAACGCCGTCCGTTCTTC
TRBJ1-2,.,many,TRBV6-2/TRBV6-3,CASSYGQTTIYGYTF,TGTGCCAGCAGTTACGGGCAGACCACTATATATGGCTACACCTTC
TRBJ2-7,.,.,TRBV3-1,CASSQDTHYEQYF,TGTGCCAGCAGCCAAGATACCCACTACGAGCAGTACTTC
TRBJ2-1,TRBD1,few,TRBV6-8,CASSYAGGPISYNEQFF,TGTGCCAGCAGTTATGCAGGGGGCCCTATCTCCTACAATGAGCAGTTCTTC
TRBJ2-1,TRBD2,few,TRBV6-5,CASSLERGGGEQFF,TGTGCCAGCAGTTTAGAGCGGGGGGGCGGTGAGCAGTTCTTC
TRBJ2-3,TRBD2,few,TRBV13,CASSSTSGWADTQYF,TGTGCCAGCAGCTCCACTAGCGGTTGGGCAGATACGCAGTATTTT
TRBJ2-1,.,.,TRBV10-3,CAIRGIGRSHNEQFF,TGTGCCATCAGGGGGATAGGACGGAGCCACAATGAGCAGTTCTTC
TRBJ1-2,.,.,TRBV12-3/TRBV12-4,CASSFSYGYTF,TGTGCCAGCAGTTTTTCCTATGGCTACACCTTC
TRBJ1-5,TRBD1,many,TRBV27,CASSLFAGQGHQLSNQPQHF,TGTGCCAGCAGTTTATTCGCGGGACAGGGTCACCAATTAAGCAATCAGCCCCAGCATTTT
TRBJ1-6,TRBD1,.,TRBV20-1,CSANPGTVNSPLHF,TGCAGTGCAAACCCCGGGACAGTAAATTCACCCCTCCACTTT
TRBJ2-1,.,few,TRBV20-1,CSAKRMVGAGRNEQFF,TGCAGTGCTAAGAGGATGGTGGGGGCTGGTAGGAATGAGCAGTTCTTC
TRBJ2-7,.,few,TRBV6-2/TRBV6-3,CASSYLGSEFYEQYF,TGTGCCAGCAGTTATTTGGGGTCGGAGTTCTACGAGCAGTACTTC
TRBJ1-2,.,few,TRBV6-5,CASSSLGAGRNYGYTF,TGTGCCAGCAGTTCCCTAGGGGCGGGACGTAACTATGGCTACACCTTC
TRBJ1-5,TRBD1,many,TRBV6-2/TRBV6-3,CASRPDRGQPQHF,TGTGCCAGCAGGCCTGACAGGGGCCAGCCCCAGCATTTT
TRBJ2-3,TRBD1,.,TRBV7-9,CASSPDRSANTDTQYF,TGTGCCAGCAGCCCGGACAGGTCCGCCAATACAGATACGCAGTATTTT
TRBJ2-7,TRBD1,.,TRBV6-2/TRBV6-3,CASSYSPGTGDTYEQYF,TGTGCCAGCAGTTACTCCCCCGGGACAGGTGACACCTACGAGCAGTACTTC
TRBJ1-3,.,few,TRBV6-1,CASSDEHEGGNTIYF,TGTGCCAGCAGCGACGAGCATGAGGGAGGAAACACCATATATTTT
TRBJ2-6,.,once,TRBV12-3/TRBV12-4,CASRAFSGANVLTF,TGTGCCAGCAGGGCCTTCTCTGGGGCCAACGTCCTGACTTTC
TRBJ1-4,.,.,TRBV12-3/TRBV12-4,CASRPTGVREKLFF,TGTGCCAGCAGGCCGACAGGCGTACGAGAAAAACTGTTTTTT
TRBJ1-5,.,few,TRBV20-1,CSATGGGGQPQHF,TGCAGTGCAACCGGAGGGGGAGGGCAGCCCCAGCATTTT
TRBJ2-7,.,.,TRBV6-6,CASSLRQAGGSYEQYF,TGTGCCAGCAGTCTCCGTCAGGCAGGGGGGTCCTACGAGCAGTACTTC
TRBJ1-2,TRBD1,few,TRBV9,CASSVAGGAHYGYTF,TGTGCCAGCAGCGTAGCAGGGGGCGCCCACTATGGCTACACCTTC
TRBJ2-7,.,many,TRBV6-1,CASSEWTGISYEQYF,TGTGCCAGCAGTGAATGGACGGGAATCTCCTACGAGCAGTACTTC
TRBJ1-3,.,few,TRBV7-8,CASSFLGRGNTIYF,TGTGCCAGCAGCTTCCTGGGTAGGGGAAACACCATATATTTT
TRBJ1-5,TRBD1,few,TRBV6-1,CASSERRDRGNQPQHF,TGTGCCAGCAGTGAAAGGAGGGACAGGGGCAATCAGCCCCAGCATTTT
TRBJ2-5,TRBD1,few,TRBV7-8,CASSPRRDREVETQYF,TGTGCCAGCAGCCCCCGGCGGGACAGGGAGGTAGAGACCCAGTACTTC
TRBJ2-2,.,.,TRBV6-2/TRBV6-3,CASSYTSPGELFF,TGTGCCAGCAGTTACACTAGTCCCGGGGAGCTGTTTTTT
TRBJ2-7,TRBD1,.,TRBV25-1,CASSPKTGPEQYF,TGTGCCAGCAGTCCAAAGACAGGGCCCGAGCAGTACTTC
TRBJ1-2,.,few,TRBV7-2,CASSFNLARGASNYGYTF,TGTGCCAGCAGCTTTAACTTGGCCCGGGGGGCTTCTAACTATGGCTACACCTTC
TRBJ2-2,.,few,TRBV9,CASSVPRYGVNTGELFF,TGTGCCAGCAGCGTCCCTCGTTATGGGGTGAACACCGGGGAGCTGTTTTTT
TRBJ1-1,TRBD1,few,TRBV7-2,CASSSTGAMNTEAFF,TGTGCCAGCAGCTCCACAGGGGCCATGAACACTGAAGCTTTCTTT
TRBJ2-5,.,few,TRBV29-1,CSARPQETQYF,TGCAGTGCACGGCCACAGGAGACCCAGTACTTC
TRBJ2-1,.,few,TRBV9,CASSAGLGWNEQFF,TGTGCCAGCAGCGCAGGGCTGGGGTGGAATGAGCAGTTCTTC
TRBJ2-5,.,few,TRBV7-3,CASSLNRAETQYF,TGTGCCAGCAGCTTAAACAGGGCAGAGACCCAGTACTTC
TRBJ1-1,TRBD1,many,TRBV7-9,CASSIGQGAGTEAFF,TGTGCCAGCAGCATAGGACAGGGGGCTGGCACTGAAGCTTTCTTT
TRBJ2-3,TRBD1,many,TRBV5-1,CASSLGQGADTQYF,TGCGCCAGCAGCTTGGGACAGGGCGCAGATACGCAGTATTTT
TRBJ2-6,.,many,TRBV3-1,CASSQGFSSGANVLTF,TGTGCCAGCAGCCAAGGATTCAGCTCTGGGGCCAACGTCCTGACTTTC
TRBJ2-5,.,few,TRBV4-3,CASSQDLLQETQYF,TGCGCCAGCAGCCAGGACCTATTACAAGAGACCCAGTACTTC
TRBJ2-5,TRBD1,.,TRBV6-2/TRBV6-3,CASGYRGWYQETQYF,TGTGCCAGCGGCTACAGGGGGTGGTACCAAGAGACCCAGTACTTC
TRBJ1-2,TRBD1,few,TRBV11-2,CASSAGQGQGYTF,TGTGCCAGCAGTGCCGGACAGGGGCAGGGCTACACCTTC
TRBJ1-1,TRBD1,many,TRBV5-6,CASRILGTGVLNTEAFF,TGTGCCAGCAGAATTCTTGGGACAGGGGTCTTGAACACTGAAGCTTTCTTT
TRBJ2-5,.,few,TRBV29-1,CSAEPQVGREQETQYF,TGCAGCGCCGAGCCGCAAGTGGGACGGGAGCAAGAGACCCAGTACTTC
TRBJ1-1,TRBD1,many,TRBV5-1,CASSTSLLRGPGAFF,TGCGCCAGCAGCACCTCACTATTGAGGGGGCCAGGAGCTTTCTTT
TRBJ1-6,.,.,TRBV5-1,CASSGDNSPLHF,TGCGCCAGCAGCGGTGATAATTCACCCCTCCACTTT
TRBJ1-1,.,few,TRBV5-6,CASTHREGTEAFF,TGTGCCAGCACCCACCGAGAGGGCACTGAAGCTTTCTTT
TRBJ1-5,.,.,TRBV4-2,CASSQAWGGNQPQHF,TGTGCCAGCAGCCAGGCCTGGGGGGGCAATCAGCCCCAGCATTTT
TRBJ1-2,.,few,TRBV27,CASSFMTGSFYGYTF,TGTGCCAGCAGTTTCATGACGGGCTCTTTTTATGGCTACACCTTC
TRBJ1-5,.,many,TRBV20-1,CSAPIAGPGSQHF,TGCAGTGCCCCAATAGCAGGGCCCGGGTCCCAGCATTTT
TRBJ1-6,.,.,TRBV4-1,CASSPGRNSPLHF,TGCGCCAGCAGCCCAGGGAGGAATTCACCCCTCCACTTT
TRBJ2-5,TRBD1,.,TRBV19,CASSPLPGQGTYQETQYF,TGTGCCAGTAGCCCCCTCCCAGGACAGGGGACGTACCAAGAGACCCAGTACTTC